Below, 5 T cell receptor beta chains from the same sample are listed, as sequenced in a study of OX40 agonist ivuxolimab in advanced cancers. Repertoires were generated with immunoSEQ multiplex PCR, while TCRdb's copy carries only in-frame clones and drops some. The sample contains some 20,000 clones, around four fifths of which appear only once. The specimen was CD4+ or CD8+ T cells sorted from blood, collected in a trial of the OX40 agonist ivuxolimab. The receptors here all came from an adult with an advanced solid tumor such as melanoma, head and neck, liver or kidney cancer.

The genes are TRBV9 and TRBJ1-1; D not certain. Between the trimmed V and J ends, which lost 0 bases and 0 bases, there was a span of 9 bases. Germline V lookup: CDR1 SGDLS, CDR2 YYNGEE. This CDR3 is 15 amino acids long. CDR3 sequence (DNA): TGTGCCAGCAGCGTAGCTGGTGGGGTGAACACTGAAGCTTTCTTT. This codes for CASSVAGGVNTEAFF.

V is TRBV2 and J is TRBJ1-6, with TRBD1 matching over 7 bases. The CDR3 spans 14 residues. Trimming at V came to 7 bases and at J to 5 bases, leaving 5 bases not matched to a gene. Germline V gene sequence: CDR1 SNHLY, CDR2 FYNNEI. CDR3 region: CASMGTDNNSPLHF. DNA of the CDR3: TGTGCCAGCATGGGGACAGATAATAATTCACCCCTCCACTTT. Looking up the rest from reference TRBV2 and TRBJ1-6 gives the full variable domain: EPEVTQTPSHQVTQMGQEVILRCVPISNHLYFYWYRQILGQKVEFLVSFYNNEISEKSEIFDDQFSVERPDGSNFTLKIRSTKLEDSAMYFCASMGTDNNSPLHFGNGTRLTVT.

V and J are TRBV9 and TRBJ2-1; TRBD2 matches at 7 bases. V lost 4 bases to trimming and J lost 4 bases; unmatched junction nucleotides: 14. CDR3 length: 17 amino acids. Germline V gene data show CDR1 as SGDLS and CDR2 as YYNGEE. DNA for the CDR3: TGTGCCAGCAGCCCAGGGAGGGCGGGAAGGTTGTACAATGAGCAGTTCTTC. Translated: CASSPGRAGRLYNEQFF.

This clone was seen just once. This chain links TRBV4-2 with TRBJ1-2, with D hard to call. Trimming stripped 0 bases from V and 5 bases from J, with 13 bases between. The germline V gene has CDR1 LGHNA and CDR2 YNFKEQ. CDR3 size: 15 residues. In DNA form, the CDR3 reads TGTGCCAGCAGCCAAGAATGGGCCGAAGGGTATGGCTACACCTTC. Translation gives CASSQEWAEGYGYTF.

This clone showed up just once. The rearrangement links TRBV5-1 to TRBJ1-1; 7 positions match TRBD1. The CDR3 loop spans 13 amino acids. From germline, CDR1 is SGHRS and CDR2 YFSETQ. Unmatched junction bases numbered 6, after V lost 5 bases and J lost 5 bases. CDR3 coding DNA: TGCGCCAGCAGTCCAGGGGGGTGGACTGAAGCTTTCTTT. It specifies CASSPGGWTEAFF.